Listed below are T cell receptor beta chains from one sample, sequenced in a study of OX40 agonist ivuxolimab in advanced cancers. The table came from immunoSEQ multiplex PCR; TCRdb's copy has only in-frame clones and leaves some out. The data contain about 100,000 clones, 70% to 90% of them singletons. This specimen was CD4+ or CD8+ T cells sorted from blood, taken in a trial of the OX40 agonist ivuxolimab. These receptors all stem from an adult with an advanced solid tumor such as melanoma, head and neck, liver or kidney cancer. Each CDR3 is given without its conserved first and last residue. Fields, in order: clone size, D gene, V gene, J gene, CDR3 protein. The D gene is left open where the match is weak. Clone size is given for some rows only: seen once, a few or many times, or a class if the clone is expanded.

clone_size: -; d_call: TRBD2; v_call: TRBV5-1; j_call: TRBJ2-2; cdr3_aa: ASSDRGTSGSGELF
clone_size: -; d_call: TRBD1; v_call: TRBV4-2; j_call: TRBJ1-2; cdr3_aa: ASSDRQGAGGYT
clone_size: -; d_call: TRBD1; v_call: TRBV10-3; j_call: TRBJ2-2; cdr3_aa: AISEFGKGQGSSGELF
clone_size: -; d_call: -; v_call: TRBV2; j_call: TRBJ2-5; cdr3_aa: ASSEDWTQY
clone_size: -; d_call: TRBD2; v_call: TRBV2; j_call: TRBJ2-2; cdr3_aa: ASSSTGLAGVGTGELF
clone_size: -; d_call: -; v_call: TRBV5-1; j_call: TRBJ1-6; cdr3_aa: ASSLEAAADSPLH
clone_size: once; d_call: -; v_call: TRBV28; j_call: TRBJ2-7; cdr3_aa: ASSSPGNSYEQY
clone_size: -; d_call: TRBD2; v_call: TRBV29-1; j_call: TRBJ2-1; cdr3_aa: SVLAGIYNEQF
clone_size: -; d_call: TRBD2; v_call: TRBV11-2; j_call: TRBJ2-1; cdr3_aa: ASSTRRGNEQF
clone_size: -; d_call: TRBD1; v_call: TRBV18; j_call: TRBJ1-2; cdr3_aa: ASSPRGDYGYT
clone_size: -; d_call: -; v_call: TRBV14; j_call: TRBJ1-1; cdr3_aa: ASSQEISLNTEAF
clone_size: -; d_call: -; v_call: TRBV9; j_call: TRBJ2-3; cdr3_aa: ASSVGSDSSDTQY
clone_size: -; d_call: TRBD1; v_call: TRBV5-5; j_call: TRBJ1-1; cdr3_aa: ASSSGTGPFNTEAF
clone_size: -; d_call: -; v_call: TRBV4-2; j_call: TRBJ1-2; cdr3_aa: ASSQRGVAHGYT
clone_size: -; d_call: -; v_call: TRBV28; j_call: TRBJ2-1; cdr3_aa: ASTGRASEQF
clone_size: -; d_call: -; v_call: TRBV27; j_call: TRBJ2-2; cdr3_aa: ASSFRPGNPGELF
clone_size: -; d_call: -; v_call: TRBV5-4; j_call: TRBJ2-2; cdr3_aa: ASSPTWTDGELF
clone_size: -; d_call: -; v_call: TRBV27; j_call: TRBJ2-1; cdr3_aa: ASNFGSEQF
clone_size: once; d_call: TRBD1; v_call: TRBV6-5; j_call: TRBJ1-2; cdr3_aa: ASREVGQGNGYT
clone_size: -; d_call: -; v_call: TRBV2; j_call: TRBJ2-7; cdr3_aa: ASSEVGGGLGPNEQY
clone_size: -; d_call: -; v_call: TRBV6-1; j_call: TRBJ1-2; cdr3_aa: ASSEVGARYGYT
clone_size: -; d_call: -; v_call: TRBV27; j_call: TRBJ2-5; cdr3_aa: ASSPSSRQETQY
clone_size: -; d_call: -; v_call: TRBV18; j_call: TRBJ2-5; cdr3_aa: ASSPPFGGAYQETQY
clone_size: -; d_call: TRBD2; v_call: TRBV5-4; j_call: TRBJ2-3; cdr3_aa: ASSLLAGGRSSTDTQY
clone_size: -; d_call: -; v_call: TRBV11-2; j_call: TRBJ2-1; cdr3_aa: ASSLSQSRANNEQF
clone_size: -; d_call: -; v_call: TRBV5-1; j_call: TRBJ1-2; cdr3_aa: ASSWTGTPKTYGYT
clone_size: few; d_call: TRBD2; v_call: TRBV7-3; j_call: TRBJ2-1; cdr3_aa: ASSFTGGSGRGEQF
clone_size: -; d_call: -; v_call: TRBV4-1; j_call: TRBJ2-5; cdr3_aa: ASSQDFWETQY
clone_size: -; d_call: TRBD1; v_call: TRBV6-1; j_call: TRBJ2-1; cdr3_aa: ASRTGTDQF
clone_size: -; d_call: -; v_call: TRBV7-9; j_call: TRBJ1-1; cdr3_aa: ASSLGAGTHGTEAF
clone_size: -; d_call: -; v_call: TRBV14; j_call: TRBJ1-1; cdr3_aa: ASSHRSPLTEAF
clone_size: -; d_call: -; v_call: TRBV6-6; j_call: TRBJ1-1; cdr3_aa: ASSLSGLGTEAF
clone_size: -; d_call: TRBD2; v_call: TRBV7-9; j_call: TRBJ2-3; cdr3_aa: ASSPLAAISTDTQY
clone_size: -; d_call: TRBD2; v_call: TRBV5-1; j_call: TRBJ2-3; cdr3_aa: ASRGLAGGTDTQY
clone_size: once; d_call: TRBD1; v_call: TRBV18; j_call: TRBJ1-4; cdr3_aa: ASSPTGTEGEKLF
clone_size: -; d_call: TRBD2; v_call: TRBV13; j_call: TRBJ2-3; cdr3_aa: ASSLGRLAGDSTQY
clone_size: once; d_call: TRBD2; v_call: TRBV19; j_call: TRBJ2-1; cdr3_aa: ASRGTSGGLYNEQF
clone_size: -; d_call: -; v_call: TRBV6-1; j_call: TRBJ2-2; cdr3_aa: ASSELGLAGELF
clone_size: -; d_call: -; v_call: TRBV9; j_call: TRBJ2-7; cdr3_aa: ASSEGPLSYEQY
clone_size: -; d_call: -; v_call: TRBV15; j_call: TRBJ1-3; cdr3_aa: ATRSLSGNTIY
clone_size: -; d_call: -; v_call: TRBV2; j_call: TRBJ1-3; cdr3_aa: ASSGGRVPSGNTIY
clone_size: -; d_call: TRBD2; v_call: TRBV28; j_call: TRBJ2-1; cdr3_aa: ASSYITGGLTSGREF
clone_size: -; d_call: TRBD2; v_call: TRBV4-1; j_call: TRBJ2-2; cdr3_aa: ASSQDGGAYTGELF
clone_size: -; d_call: -; v_call: TRBV9; j_call: TRBJ1-6; cdr3_aa: ASSVGGDGSPLH
clone_size: -; d_call: TRBD2; v_call: TRBV29-1; j_call: TRBJ2-7; cdr3_aa: SVVSGGAREQY
clone_size: -; d_call: -; v_call: TRBV28; j_call: TRBJ1-1; cdr3_aa: ASSLTGPNTEAF
clone_size: -; d_call: -; v_call: TRBV5-6; j_call: TRBJ2-2; cdr3_aa: ASSFKPGELF
clone_size: -; d_call: TRBD2; v_call: TRBV5-6; j_call: TRBJ2-7; cdr3_aa: ASSLTTSALEY
clone_size: -; d_call: TRBD1; v_call: TRBV27; j_call: TRBJ1-6; cdr3_aa: ASSLRGQGPYNSPLH
clone_size: -; d_call: -; v_call: TRBV13; j_call: TRBJ2-4; cdr3_aa: ASERRSAKNIQY
clone_size: -; d_call: -; v_call: TRBV30; j_call: TRBJ1-2; cdr3_aa: AWSVPGGSFYGYT
clone_size: -; d_call: TRBD1; v_call: TRBV28; j_call: TRBJ1-5; cdr3_aa: ASSLRGLKPQH
clone_size: -; d_call: TRBD2; v_call: TRBV28; j_call: TRBJ2-3; cdr3_aa: ASSFWQSGGKSTDTQY
clone_size: -; d_call: TRBD2; v_call: TRBV2; j_call: TRBJ2-1; cdr3_aa: ASRELAGEYNEQF
clone_size: -; d_call: -; v_call: TRBV27; j_call: TRBJ1-4; cdr3_aa: ASRGLRGEKLF
clone_size: -; d_call: -; v_call: TRBV5-6; j_call: TRBJ2-7; cdr3_aa: ASSPTGRIAYEQY
clone_size: -; d_call: TRBD1; v_call: TRBV19; j_call: TRBJ2-7; cdr3_aa: ASTATGGNYEQY
clone_size: -; d_call: -; v_call: TRBV29-1; j_call: TRBJ2-7; cdr3_aa: SVAPGSYEQY
clone_size: -; d_call: TRBD1; v_call: TRBV11-2; j_call: TRBJ2-1; cdr3_aa: ASSSLRGNEQF
clone_size: -; d_call: -; v_call: TRBV10-1; j_call: TRBJ2-4; cdr3_aa: ASSESDREMLAKNIQY